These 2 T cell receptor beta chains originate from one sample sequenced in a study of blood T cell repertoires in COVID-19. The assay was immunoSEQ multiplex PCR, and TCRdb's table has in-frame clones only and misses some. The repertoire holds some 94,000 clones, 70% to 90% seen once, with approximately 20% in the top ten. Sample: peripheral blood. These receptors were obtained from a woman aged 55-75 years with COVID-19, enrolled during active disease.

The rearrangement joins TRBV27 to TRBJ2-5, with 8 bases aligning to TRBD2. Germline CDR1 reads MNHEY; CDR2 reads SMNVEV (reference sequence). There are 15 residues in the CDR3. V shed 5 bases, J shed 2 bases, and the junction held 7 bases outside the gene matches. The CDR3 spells CASSRKGLVQETQYF. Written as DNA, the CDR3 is TGTGCCAGCAGTAGGAAGGGACTAGTGCAAGAGACCCAGTACTTC.

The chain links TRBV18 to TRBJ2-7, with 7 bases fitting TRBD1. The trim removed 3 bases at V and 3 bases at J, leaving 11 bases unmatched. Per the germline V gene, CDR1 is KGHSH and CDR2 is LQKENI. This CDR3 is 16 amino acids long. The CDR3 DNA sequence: TGTGCCAGCTCACCTTCCGGACAGGTGTTGTTCTACGAGCAGTACTTC. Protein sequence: CASSPSGQVLFYEQYF.